This entry lists 8 T cell receptor beta chains sequenced from one sample in a study of T cells in Graves' hyperthyroidism and ophthalmopathy. Researchers took RNA transcripts and amplified the TCR beta CDR3 regions from them. Using the HTBI primer set, a first-round RT-PCR was run on the TCR CDR3. TCRdb re-analysed the multiplex PCR reads in MiXCR, keeping a single row per CDR3 protein. The sample records roughly 290,000 distinct CDR3 sequences, roughly 13% being singletons. The sample comprised blood. These TCRs come from a woman aged 40 to 50 with Graves' hyperthyroidism.

This clonotype was observed a handful of times. The DNA of the CDR3 is TGTGCCAGCGATGTTACGGCGCGGGCCGGAGGCTATGGCTACACCTTC. Residues: CASDVTARAGGYGYTF. The V and J genes are TRBV6-2 or TRBV6-3 and TRBJ1-2; no clear D gene. This CDR3 has 16 residues. Trimming left V 8 bases short and J 4 bases short, with 23 bases between. From germline, CDR1 is MNHEY and CDR2 SVGEGT.

The gene calls are TRBV9 and TRBJ1-5, with 9 bases identical to TRBD1. Germline V gene lookup returns CDR1 SGDLS and CDR2 YYNGEE. CDR3 size: 15 residues. Germline trimming cut 2 bases from V and 6 bases from J; bases unmatched to any gene: 6. The CDR3 coding sequence is TGTGCCAGCAGCGTGGGGGACAGGGAGAGTCAGCCCCAGCATTTT. It yields the protein CASSVGDRESQPQHF.

This clonotype occurred many times. The gene calls are TRBV27 and TRBJ1-1; D is unclear. The CDR3 runs 14 residues. Germline CDR1 reads MNHEY; CDR2 reads SMNVEV (reference sequence). V lost 2 bases and J 3 bases, leaving 10 bases between the germline ends. The CDR3 is CASSLNWADTEAFF. CDR3 sequence (DNA): TGTGCCAGCAGTTTAAACTGGGCCGACACTGAAGCTTTCTTT.

This clonotype came up a few times. The V gene is TRBV12-3 or TRBV12-4, the J gene TRBJ1-1; TRBD1 is a possible D gene (6 bases). V was pared by 4 bases and J by 5 bases, with 11 bases between. The CDR3 has 13 residues. This CDR3 is CASSYQGMTEAFF. In DNA form, the CDR3 reads TGTGCCAGCAGTTACCAGGGGATGACTGAAGCTTTCTTT.

This clonotype was seen many times. V gene TRBV11-3 combines with J gene TRBJ2-3; 15 positions match TRBD2. Unmatched junction bases numbered 6, after V lost 5 bases and J lost 6 bases. CDR3 size: 16 residues. Per the germline V gene, CDR1 is SGHNT and CDR2 is YENEEA. Here the CDR3 reads CASSQGTSGGHDTQYF. The DNA for the CDR3 is TGTGCCAGCAGCCAGGGGACTAGCGGGGGGCACGATACGCAGTATTTT.

This clonotype was seen at least ten times. The chain links TRBV7-9 to TRBJ1-2, with 7 bases fitting TRBD1. The CDR3 runs 15 residues. Germline CDR1 and CDR2: SEHNR and FQNEAQ (reference sequence). V shed 5 bases, J shed 2 bases, and the junction held 8 bases outside the gene matches. Written as DNA, the CDR3 is TGTGCCAGCAGCCCCCGGGACAGATTAAACTATGGCTACACCTTC. Its translation is CASSPRDRLNYGYTF.

This chain joins TRBV7-9 and TRBJ2-7, with D uncertain. V dropped 5 bases and J dropped 5 bases, with 10 bases sitting between them. Germline assignment: CDR1 SEHNR and CDR2 FQNEAQ (reference sequence). The CDR3 loop spans 12 amino acids. The CDR3 DNA follows: TGTGCCAGCAGCCAAGGGTCCCACGAGCAGTACTTC. As protein: CASSQGSHEQYF.

This clonotype was detected ten times or more. The rearrangement links TRBV5-6 to TRBJ2-3; D possibly matches TRBD1 or TRBD2 (5 bases each). The V end was cut by 5 bases, the J end by 10 bases, with 17 bases between. CDR1 is SGHDT and CDR2 is YYEEEE in the germline V gene. The CDR3 runs to 13 residues. The CDR3 nucleotides are TGTGCCAGCAGGTCGGGACCCCTGAGGGCGCAGTATTTT. This gives the protein CASRSGPLRAQYF.